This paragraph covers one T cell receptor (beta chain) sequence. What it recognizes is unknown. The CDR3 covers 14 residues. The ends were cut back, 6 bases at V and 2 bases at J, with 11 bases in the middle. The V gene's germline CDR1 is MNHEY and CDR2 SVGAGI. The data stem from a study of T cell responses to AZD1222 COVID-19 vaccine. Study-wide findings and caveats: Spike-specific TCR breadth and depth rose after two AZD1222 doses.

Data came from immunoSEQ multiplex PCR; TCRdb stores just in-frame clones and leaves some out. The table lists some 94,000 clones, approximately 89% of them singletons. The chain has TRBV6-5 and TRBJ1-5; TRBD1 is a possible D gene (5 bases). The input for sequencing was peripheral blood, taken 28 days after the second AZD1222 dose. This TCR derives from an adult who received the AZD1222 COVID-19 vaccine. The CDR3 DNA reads TGTGCCAGCAGATCCGGGACGGGCAATCAGCCCCAGCATTTT. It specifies CASRSGTGNQPQHF.